This section outlines one T cell receptor beta chain sequence together with its context. Its matching antigen is unknown. The protocol was immunoSEQ multiplex PCR, while the TCRdb copy is restricted to in-frame clones and leaves out a portion. The sample lists a few hundred thousand clones, 80% to 90% occurring once. Germline CDR1 is ENHRY and CDR2 is SYGVKD. Trimming cost V 10 bases and J 4 bases; bases outside gene matches: 12. The CDR3 is 15 amino acids. This sample was taken from a study of Ad26.COV2.S vaccination and SARS-CoV-2 variants. The sample's treatment: about 20 received Ad26.COV2.S at low or high dose, single or two shots; 5 received placebo; per-sample allocation not given. The study sampled participants on day 63 after the first vaccine or placebo injection. Study results and limitations: Vaccinees showed greater spike-specific TCR breadth than placebo recipients. For non-spike TCRs, breadth in vaccine recipients resembled that in placebo recipients. Substantial breadth was reported for post-vaccination spike-specific CD8+ and CD4+ T cells.

The specimen comprised peripheral blood, sampled in a trial of Ad26.COV2.S vaccine versus placebo. The receptor was derived from a person aged 18-60 years who received the Ad26.COV2.S COVID-19 vaccine or a placebo. V gene TRBV10-3 combines with J gene TRBJ2-5; TRBD2 matches 10 bases. The chain's CDR3 is CATIGSGGAGETQYF. Written as DNA, the CDR3 is TGTGCCACGATTGGGAGCGGGGGGGCGGGAGAGACCCAGTACTTC.